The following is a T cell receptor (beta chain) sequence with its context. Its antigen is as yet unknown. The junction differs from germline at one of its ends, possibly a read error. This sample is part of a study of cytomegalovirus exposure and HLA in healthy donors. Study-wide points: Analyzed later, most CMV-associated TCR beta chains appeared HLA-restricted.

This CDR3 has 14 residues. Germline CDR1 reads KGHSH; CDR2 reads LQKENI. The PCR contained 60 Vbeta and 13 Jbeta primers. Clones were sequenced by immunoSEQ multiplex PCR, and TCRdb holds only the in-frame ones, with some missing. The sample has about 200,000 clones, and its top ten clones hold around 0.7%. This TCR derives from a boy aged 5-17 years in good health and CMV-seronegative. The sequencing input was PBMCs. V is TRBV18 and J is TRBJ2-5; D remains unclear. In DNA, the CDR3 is TGTGCCAGCTCCCCACGTCTGAGTCAAGAGACCCAGTACTTC. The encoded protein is CASSPRLSQETQYF.